These 19 T cell receptor beta chains originate from one sample sequenced in a study of T cell repertoires in cytomegalovirus infection. In TCRdb, the reads were re-called with MiXCR into one record per CDR3 protein. The data contain almost 300,000 distinct CDR3 sequences, 9.6% of them singletons. Sequencing was done on a sample of PBMCs. These receptors came from a human donor in good health (CMV status not recorded). Some clones in this sample may be carry-over from other donors' samples.

This clonotype was recorded at least ten times. This sequence joins TRBV28 and TRBJ2-5; weak D call: TRBD2 (6 bases). Germline V gives CDR1 MDHEN, CDR2 SYDVKM. Trimming removed 7 bases from V and 1 base from J, with 19 bases in between. The CDR3 length is 16 residues. Here the CDR3 DNA reads TGTGCCAGCAACAACCCGGGTAGCGGTACCCAAGAGACCCAGTACTTC. It is translated as CASNNPGSGTQETQYF.

There are many counts of this clonotype. The chain is built from TRBV7-6 and TRBJ2-3; the match to TRBD1 covers 8 bases. The CDR3 spans 15 residues. The germline V gene has CDR1 SGHVS and CDR2 FNYEAQ. With V trimmed by 2 bases and J by 3 bases, 4 bases remained unmatched. The CDR3 reads CASSLFDRGTDTQYF. The CDR3 coding sequence is TGTGCCAGCAGCTTATTTGACAGGGGAACAGATACGCAGTATTTT.

At least ten counts were recorded for this clonotype. J is TRBJ2-6 and V is TRBV10-3, with TRBD1 identical over 11 bases. Germline CDR1 and CDR2: ENHRY and SYGVKD. There are 17 residues in the CDR3. V lost 5 bases to trimming and J lost 0 bases; unmatched junction nucleotides: 3. CDR3 coding DNA: TGTGCCATCAGTCGGACAGGGGGCCCCTCTGGGGCCAACGTCCTGACTTTC. Its protein product is CAISRTGGPSGANVLTF.

Ten or more counts support this clonotype. CDR3 coding DNA: TGTGCCAGCAGTTTAGTTGAGGGCTACGAGCAGTACTTC. Translation gives CASSLVEGYEQYF. The chain couples TRBV12-3 or TRBV12-4 to TRBJ2-7, with D possibly matching TRBD2 (5 bases). V lost 1 base, J lost 3 bases, and 7 bases lay in between. The CDR3 has 13 residues.

This clonotype was recorded many times. The gene calls are TRBV7-2 and TRBJ1-6; 9 positions match TRBD1. Germline V CDR1 and CDR2: SGHTA, FQGNSA. Trimming cost V 1 base and J 8 bases; bases outside gene matches: 9. The CDR3 totals 17 residues. CDR3 residues: CASSLGGWTGADSPLHF. The CDR3 bases are TGTGCCAGCAGCTTAGGGGGTTGGACAGGGGCCGATTCACCCCTCCACTTT.

This clonotype came up a few times. CDR3 sequence: CASSSSIRRGGPYNEQFF. Here the CDR3 DNA reads TGTGCCAGCAGCTCCTCTATACGGCGGGGGGGCCCCTACAATGAGCAGTTCTTC. The rearrangement uses TRBV7-9 and TRBJ2-1, with 9 nucleotides matching TRBD2. J was trimmed by 2 bases and V by 4 bases; bases with no gene match: 12. The CDR3 runs to 18 residues. Germline V gene sequence: CDR1 SEHNR, CDR2 FQNEAQ (reference sequence).

This clonotype was counted many times. The chain carries TRBV15 and TRBJ1-2; D is ambiguous. Per germline, CDR1 LNHNV and CDR2 YYDKDF (reference sequence). The CDR3 length is 20 residues. The V end was cut by 0 bases, the J end by 4 bases, with 27 bases between. CDR3 sequence (DNA): TGTGCCACCAGCAGAGATCAAGAAGGGTCAGGCATAGTTAATATCTATGGCTACACCTTC. Its protein product is CATSRDQEGSGIVNIYGYTF.

In this sample, this clonotype turned up a few times. J is TRBJ1-1 and V is TRBV27; 9 bases fit TRBD1. The CDR3 has 16 residues. Germline CDR1 is MNHEY and CDR2 is SMNVEV (reference sequence). V gave up 4 bases and J gave up 4 bases; unmatched junction bases: 10. CDR3 residues: CASSSAQGALSTEAFF. The CDR3 DNA sequence: TGTGCCAGCAGTTCCGCACAGGGGGCCCTGAGCACTGAAGCTTTCTTT.

About this clonotype: Possible read error: a much larger clone is one base away. The chain joins TRBV18 to TRBJ2-7; D is unresolved. CDR3 length: 12 amino acids. The V gene's germline CDR1 is KGHSH and CDR2 LQKENI. The CDR3 DNA follows: TGTACCAGCTCACCAACAGTTTACGAGCAGTACTTC. Protein sequence: CTSSPTVYEQYF.

This clonotype came up many times. The chain combines TRBV15 with TRBJ2-3; TRBD2 aligns across 11 bases. The V gene end was trimmed by 5 bases and the J gene end by 3 bases; junction bases not matched to a gene: 10. Germline loops: CDR1 LNHNV, CDR2 YYDKDF (reference sequence). This CDR3 spans 17 amino acids. CDR3 nucleotide sequence: TGTGCCACCAGCCCTCAGGGGTTAGCGGGGGGGACAGATACGCAGTATTTT. Residues: CATSPQGLAGGTDTQYF. The full variable domain, rest sourced from reference TRBV15 and TRBJ2-3, is DAMVIQNPRYQVTQFGKPVTLSCSQTLNHNVMYWYQQKSSQAPKLLFHYYDKDFNNEADTPDNFQSRRPNTSFCFLDIRSPGLGDTAMYLCATSPQGLAGGTDTQYFGPGTRLTVL.

This clonotype was detected many times. The rearrangement links TRBV7-2 to TRBJ1-1, with D tentatively TRBD1 (6 bases). CDR1 and CDR2 (germline): SGHTA, FQGNSA. V was cut by 1 base and J by 5 bases, with 14 bases left in between. This CDR3 region has 15 residues. CDR3 residues: CASSLVGGAGTEAFF. As DNA, the CDR3 is TGTGCCAGCAGCTTAGTGGGGGGCGCGGGGACTGAAGCTTTCTTT.

About this clonotype itself: A much larger clone lies a single base off, so this may be a read error. Lacking the conserved final phenylalanine or tryptophan, this CDR3 likely reflects a read error. The chain employs TRBV5-6 and TRBJ2-3; 10 nucleotides line up with TRBD2. The CDR3 runs 15 residues. The ends lost 0 bases at V and 5 bases at J; junction bases unmatched: 3. The germline V gene has CDR1 SGHDT and CDR2 YYEEEE. The CDR3 reads CASSLEERGGDTQYI. In nucleotides, the CDR3 is TGTGCCAGCAGCTTGGAAGAGCGGGGGGGAGATACGCAGTATATT.

This clonotype was seen only a few times. This chain joins TRBV11-2 and TRBJ2-7; 7 nucleotides align to TRBD1. Per the germline V gene, CDR1 is SGHAT and CDR2 is FQNNGV. This CDR3 spans 15 amino acids. The J segment lost 2 bases and the V segment lost 5 bases, leaving 9 bases of the junction unmatched. CDR3 nucleotide sequence: TGTGCCAGCAGCGACCGTCGGACAGGAACCTACGAGCAGTACGTC. It yields the protein CASSDRRTGTYEQYV.

The chain joins TRBV20-1 to TRBJ1-6; 7 bases align to TRBD1. The CDR3 has 15 amino acids. The germline CDR1 and CDR2 sequences are DFQATT and SNEGSKA (reference sequence). Trimming took 1 base from V and 8 from J; bases not matched to a gene: 8. CDR3: CSARVGQNPYSPLHF. The DNA of the CDR3 is TGCAGTGCTAGAGTGGGACAGAACCCTTATTCACCCCTCCACTTT.

This rearrangement joins TRBV27 to TRBJ2-3, with a possible D match to TRBD1 (6 bases). Trimming pared 6 bases from V and 2 bases from J, leaving 18 bases between. The CDR3 runs to 16 residues. CDR1 and CDR2 (germline): MNHEY, SMNVEV (reference sequence). DNA for the CDR3: TGTGCCAGCAGCCCCTCGTCAGGGGACATCACAGATACGCAGTATTTT. This encodes CASSPSSGDITDTQYF.

This clonotype was counted between two and nine times. J is TRBJ2-2 and V is TRBV2; no clear D gene. Germline values: CDR1 SNHLY, CDR2 FYNNEI. Trimming removed 3 bases from V and 0 bases from J, with 5 bases in between. The CDR3 has 14 residues. CDR3 residues: CASSDWTNTGELFF. In DNA form, the CDR3 reads TGTGCCAGCAGTGATTGGACGAACACCGGGGAGCTGTTTTTT.

This clonotype was recorded many times. J is TRBJ2-1 and V is TRBV15; TRBD1 might be the D (5 bases). Trimming took off 0 bases at V and 3 bases at J, with 9 bases between the two ends. This CDR3 comprises 15 residues. CDR1 LNHNV and CDR2 YYDKDF come from the germline V gene (reference sequence). CDR3 nucleotide sequence: TGTGCCACCAGCAGAGATCTAGACAGCTACAATGAGCAGTTCTTC. Protein sequence: CATSRDLDSYNEQFF.

This clonotype was counted between two and nine times. The J gene is TRBJ2-7, the V gene TRBV23-1, with D unresolved. TRBV23-1 is an ORF, and what it does is uncertain. The CDR3 spans 14 residues. V lost 2 bases and J 2 bases, leaving 10 bases between the germline ends. The CDR3 sequence is CASSQRATTYEQYV. The CDR3 bases are TGCGCCAGCAGTCAAAGGGCCACCACCTACGAGCAGTACGTC.

This clonotype occurred many times. The genes are TRBV5-8 and TRBJ2-1; the D gene is possibly TRBD1 (6 bases). The V gene's germline CDR1 is SGHTS and CDR2 YDEGEE. Trimming stripped 2 bases from V and 5 bases from J, with 20 bases between. The CDR3 length is 17 residues. The DNA for the CDR3 is TGTGCCAGCAGCTTTTTTCAGGGGACGTATTTGGACAATGAGCAGTTCTTC. It specifies CASSFFQGTYLDNEQFF.